These T cell receptor beta chains were read from a single sample in a study of shared clonotypes between healthy human individuals. The table came from immunoSEQ multiplex PCR; TCRdb's copy has only in-frame clones and leaves some out. Here the sample spans just over 2,000,000 clones, about 95% being singletons. The specimen was naive CD8+ T cells sorted from blood. These receptors came from a man younger than 35 in good health. Each CDR3 is given with its conserved first and last residue.

V gene	J gene	CDR3 protein
TRBV6-5	TRBJ1-6	CASSLRVYNSPLHF
TRBV29-1	TRBJ2-7	CSVGTGTDSYEQYF
TRBV7-2	TRBJ2-1	CASILQGTNEQFF
TRBV15	TRBJ1-5	CATSREPVLYSNQPQHF
TRBV5-6	TRBJ2-1	CASSLQNNEQFF
TRBV29-1	TRBJ2-7	CSVEDGTSYEQYF
TRBV27	TRBJ2-3	CASRGTTPWGTDTQYF
TRBV10-3	TRBJ2-5	CAISGDRGETQYF
TRBV4-1	TRBJ2-7	CASSQDPTGAYEQYF
TRBV27	TRBJ2-7	CASSLSGRKYEQYF
TRBV7-6	TRBJ2-1	CASSIGLAGYSYNEQFF
TRBV28	TRBJ2-5	CASSQTLRHAYQETQYF
TRBV6-6	TRBJ1-5	CASIRQGSNQPQHF
TRBV14	TRBJ2-7	CASSQTPGQGYEQYF
TRBV11-1	TRBJ1-6	CASSSYNSPLHF
TRBV27	TRBJ1-1	CASSFGGKTEAFF
TRBV19	TRBJ1-2	CASSNGQVYGYTF
TRBV10-2	TRBJ1-5	CASSEGTVSNQPQHF
TRBV7-9	TRBJ1-1	CASSSTNRGLTEAFF
TRBV2	TRBJ2-5	CASSETPAQETQYF
TRBV27	TRBJ2-7	CASSLKGAPYEQYF
TRBV30	TRBJ2-7	CAWGVAGRYQYF
TRBV6-1	TRBJ2-5	CASRLGGVLAQYF
TRBV5-4	TRBJ1-4	CASKAGFNEKLFF
TRBV9	TRBJ2-3	CASSPGTGAADTQYF
TRBV2	TRBJ1-2	CASSLNTGGYGYTF
TRBV6-5	TRBJ2-3	CASSFEGQGTDTQYF
TRBV9	TRBJ2-5	CASSVRTSGGPMNDQETQYF
TRBV5-6	TRBJ2-3	CASSLTGGRDTQYF